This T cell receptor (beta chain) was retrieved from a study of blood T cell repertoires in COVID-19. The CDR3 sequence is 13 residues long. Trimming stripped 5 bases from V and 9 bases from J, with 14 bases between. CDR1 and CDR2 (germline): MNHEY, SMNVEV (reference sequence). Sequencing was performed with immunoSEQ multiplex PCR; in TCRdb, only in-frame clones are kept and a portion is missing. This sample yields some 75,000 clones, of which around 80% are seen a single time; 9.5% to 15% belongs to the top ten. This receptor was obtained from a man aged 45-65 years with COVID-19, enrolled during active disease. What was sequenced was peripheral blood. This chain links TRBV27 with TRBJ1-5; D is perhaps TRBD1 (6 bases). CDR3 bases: TGTGCCAGCAGTAGGGGGTCGACAGGGCCCCAGCATTTT. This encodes CASSRGSTGPQHF.